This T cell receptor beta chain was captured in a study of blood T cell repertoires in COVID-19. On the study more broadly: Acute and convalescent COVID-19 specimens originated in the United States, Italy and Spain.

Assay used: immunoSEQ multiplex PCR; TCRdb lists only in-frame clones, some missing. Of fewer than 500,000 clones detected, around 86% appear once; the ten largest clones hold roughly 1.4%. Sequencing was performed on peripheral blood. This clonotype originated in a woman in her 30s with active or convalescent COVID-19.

The CDR3 protein is CASSLGQGALRDEQYF. CDR3 bases: TGTGCCAGCAGCTTAGGACAGGGGGCGCTAAGGGACGAGCAGTACTTC. The chain has TRBV11-3 and TRBJ2-7, with 10 positions matching TRBD1. CDR1 and CDR2 from the germline V gene are SGHNT and YENEEA. The CDR3 sequence is 16 residues long. The trim removed 1 base at V and 5 bases at J, leaving 8 bases unmatched.